This T cell receptor (beta chain) was recovered during a study of spatial heterogeneity in lung cancer. About the study: The mean occurrence of each unique TCR and UMI combination in raw reads exceeded nine. Overall study findings and caveats: TCRs found ubiquitously expanded in tumor appeared in blood more at resection than at follow-up.

Time point given: blood at routine non-recurrence follow-up after resection. The authors sequenced whole RNA from tumor, nontumor lung or frozen PBMC without sorting. Via MiXCR, TCRdb re-called the 5' RACE reads, giving one row per CDR3 protein. Here the sample spans roughly 72,000 distinct CDR3 sequences, over 7% being singletons. V was clipped by 2 bases and J by 7 bases, with 17 bases between them. Germline CDR1 reads SGHTA; CDR2 reads FQGTGA. This CDR3 spans 16 amino acids. Many counts were recorded for this clonotype. Its antigen is unidentified. The V and J genes are TRBV7-3 and TRBJ2-2; D is possibly TRBD1 (6 bases). The receptor was isolated from a female donor with early-stage non-small cell lung cancer. The source was PBMCs, collected at follow-up. The CDR3 loop is CASSLPPRQGNGELFF. The CDR3 DNA sequence: TGTGCCAGCAGCTTACCCCCCCGGCAGGGGAACGGGGAGCTGTTTTTT.